These 13 T cell receptor beta chains were sequenced from one sample in a study of T cells in Graves' hyperthyroidism and ophthalmopathy. Using RNA transcripts as the source, TCR beta CDR3 regions were amplified. TCR CDR3 underwent first-round RT-PCR with the HTBI primer set. TCRdb re-called the multiplex PCR reads through MiXCR, storing one row per CDR3 protein. The table records more than 550,000 distinct CDR3 sequences, just under 45% of them present only once. Material: peripheral blood or thyroid tissue (not recorded which). The receptor source for this set is an adult man with Graves' disease, either hyperthyroidism or ophthalmopathy (not recorded which).

In this sample, this clonotype turned up a few times. The chain links TRBV4-1 to TRBJ2-5; a possible D gene is TRBD2 (6 bases). The germline V and J ends were trimmed by 3 bases and 2 bases, with 10 bases remaining between them. The CDR3 is 14 residues long. Looked up from germline, CDR1 is MGHRA and CDR2 is YSYEKL. The CDR3 nucleotides are TGCGCCAGCAGCCACTCGGGACTTCAAGAGACCCAGTACTTC. The encoded protein is CASSHSGLQETQYF.

This clonotype was counted between two and nine times. J is TRBJ2-2 and V is TRBV7-7; 9 bases are a match to TRBD1. The CDR3 covers 15 residues. Unmatched junction bases numbered 5, after V lost 5 bases and J lost 4 bases. CDR1 and CDR2 from the germline V gene are SSHAT and FNYEAQ (reference sequence). The CDR3: CASSQGTGTTGELFF. The CDR3 nucleotides are TGTGCCAGCAGCCAAGGGACAGGGACCACCGGGGAGCTGTTTTTT.

The table lists this clonotype with a few counts. V and J are TRBV7-9 and TRBJ1-4, with D uncertain. The CDR3 is 14 residues long. V lost 5 bases and J lost 8, with 15 bases in between. Germline V gene lookup returns CDR1 SEHNR and CDR2 FQNEAQ (reference sequence). The CDR3 is CASSRDGVGEKLFF. In DNA, the CDR3 is TGTGCCAGCAGCCGAGATGGGGTGGGGGAAAAACTGTTTTTT.

The chain joins TRBV20-1 to TRBJ1-1; 7 positions agree with TRBD1. This CDR3 comprises 15 residues. The germline CDR1 and CDR2 sequences are DFQATT and SNEGSKA (reference sequence). V lost 6 bases and J lost 3; bases outside the gene matches: 13. The CDR3 spells CSARALDRVHTEAFF. The CDR3 DNA follows: TGCAGTGCGAGGGCCCTAGACAGGGTTCACACTGAAGCTTTCTTT.

CDR3 amino acids: CASSQDLERSRAFF. CDR3 DNA: TGTGCCAGCAGCCAAGATCTCGAACGCTCCCGTGCTTTCTTT. This chain uses TRBV6-5 with TRBJ1-1; no clear D gene. The CDR3 consists of 14 residues. Germline V lookup: CDR1 MNHEY, CDR2 SVGAGI. The V and J ends lost 6 bases and 11 bases respectively, with 22 bases between them.

The CDR3 region is CASLASNQPQHF. The DNA of the CDR3 is TGTGCCAGCTTAGCTAGCAATCAGCCCCAGCATTTT. The genes are TRBV7-2 and TRBJ1-5; D unclear. Germline V CDR1 and CDR2: SGHTA, FQGNSA. Trimming removed 8 bases at V and 0 bases at J, with 5 bases between. The CDR3 totals 12 residues.

The chain employs TRBV9 and TRBJ2-7; TRBD2 matches 11 bases. The germline CDR1 and CDR2 sequences are SGDLS and YYNGEE. After removal of 4 bases from V and 2 bases from J, the junction contained 8 bases not matched to a gene. The CDR3 contains 16 residues. This chain's CDR3 is CASSSRTSGLTYEQYF. In DNA form, the CDR3 reads TGTGCCAGCAGCTCTAGGACTAGCGGGCTGACCTACGAGCAGTACTTC.

The chain is built from TRBV10-1 and TRBJ2-5; D is perhaps TRBD1 or TRBD2 (5 bases each). CDR3 length: 19 amino acids. Looked up from germline, CDR1 is WNHNN and CDR2 is SYGVQD (reference sequence). V lost 4 bases and J 1 base, leaving 25 bases between the germline ends. In DNA form, the CDR3 reads TGCGCCAGCAGTGCCGGGACGTTCAATACAGCTCAGCTCCAAGAGACCCAGTACTTC. Translated: CASSAGTFNTAQLQETQYF.

The rearrangement links TRBV6-5 to TRBJ2-2; TRBD2 might be the D (6 bases). The length of the CDR3 is 16 residues. Between the trimmed V and J ends, which lost 4 bases and 3 bases, there was a span of 15 bases. Looked up from germline, CDR1 is MNHEY and CDR2 is SVGAGI. The CDR3 protein is CASSSLGGWDTGELFF. As DNA, the CDR3 is TGTGCCAGCAGTTCCCTGGGGGGTTGGGACACCGGGGAGCTGTTTTTT.

This clonotype was counted a few times. The J gene is TRBJ1-6, the V gene TRBV7-9; D is uncertain. V lost 4 bases and J 8 bases, leaving 18 bases between the germline ends. The CDR3 runs to 16 residues. Looked up from germline, CDR1 is SEHNR and CDR2 is FQNEAQ (reference sequence). The CDR3 DNA reads TGTGCCAGCAGCTACGCCCCGGGTCCGATTGATTCACCCCTCCACTTT. It yields the protein CASSYAPGPIDSPLHF.

With regard to this clonotype: A read error is possible here, since a much larger clone lies one base away. The rearrangement links TRBV29-1 to TRBJ2-5; 9 bases match TRBD2. This CDR3 region has 14 residues. With V trimmed by 7 bases and J by 5 bases, 11 bases remained unmatched. Germline V gives CDR1 SQVTM, CDR2 ANQGSEA. CDR3 residues: CSAGNKAGGETQYF. In DNA form, the CDR3 reads TGCAGCGCTGGGAACAAAGCGGGGGGTGAGACCCAGTACTTC.

The chain couples TRBV7-6 to TRBJ2-7; 9 nucleotides align to TRBD2. The germline CDR1 and CDR2 sequences are SGHVS and FNYEAQ. Trimming at V came to 5 bases and at J to 3 bases, leaving 5 bases not matched to a gene. CDR3 length: 14 amino acids. DNA for the CDR3: TGTGCCAGCAGCCCTCAGCGGGGGGTCTACGAGCAGTACTTC. Its protein is CASSPQRGVYEQYF.

This clonotype was picked up a small number of times. This chain joins TRBV2 and TRBJ1-2; 7 positions agree with TRBD1. Germline loops: CDR1 SNHLY, CDR2 FYNNEI. The CDR3 loop spans 15 amino acids. V lost 2 bases to trimming and J lost 4 bases; unmatched junction nucleotides: 7. Here the CDR3 reads CASSETRDSLYGYTF. The CDR3 nucleotides are TGTGCCAGCAGTGAAACGCGGGACAGTCTCTATGGCTACACCTTC.